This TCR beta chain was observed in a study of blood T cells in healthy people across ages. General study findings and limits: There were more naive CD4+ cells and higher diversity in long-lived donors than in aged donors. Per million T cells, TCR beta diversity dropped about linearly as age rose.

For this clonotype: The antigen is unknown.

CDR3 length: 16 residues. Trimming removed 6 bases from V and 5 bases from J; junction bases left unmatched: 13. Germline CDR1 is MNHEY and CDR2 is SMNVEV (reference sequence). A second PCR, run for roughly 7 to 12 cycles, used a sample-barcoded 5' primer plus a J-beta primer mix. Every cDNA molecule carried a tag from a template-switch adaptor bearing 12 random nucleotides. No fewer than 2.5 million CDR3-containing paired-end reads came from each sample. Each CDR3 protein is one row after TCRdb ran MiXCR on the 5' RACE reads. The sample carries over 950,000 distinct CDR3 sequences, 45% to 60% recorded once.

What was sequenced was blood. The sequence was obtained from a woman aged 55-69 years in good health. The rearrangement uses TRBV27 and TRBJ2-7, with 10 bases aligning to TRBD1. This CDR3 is CASRPLLGTGDNEQYF. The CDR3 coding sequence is TGTGCCAGCAGACCTCTCCTAGGGACAGGGGACAACGAGCAGTACTTC.